The entry that follows covers one T cell receptor (beta chain) sequence. Its target is not known. The time point is: patch test 3, about 24 weeks after DPC sensitization. Stated treatment: therapeutic diphenylcyclopropenone sensitization with weekly scalp DPC. The data originate from a study of human T cells and chemical hapten exposure. The study, taken as a whole, reports: It should be noted that donors had alopecia, so their immune response may differ from healthy people's.

The CDR3 consists of 13 residues. One entry per CDR3 protein results from TCRdb running MiXCR on the RACE reads. Of 110,000 or so distinct CDR3 sequences in the sample, nearly 35% are singletons; the top ten hold around 2.5%. The clonotype originates from a man aged 40-50 years with alopecia areata. Some clones in this sample may be carry-over from other donors' samples. The V gene is TRBV21-1, the J gene TRBJ2-7; whether TRBD1, the table's D call, matches the DNA was not checked. TRBV21-1 is a documented pseudogene. The sample in question was whole blood, obtained in connection with sensitization to the hapten diphenylcyclopropenone (DPC). The CDR3 here is CASSSPGIYEQYV. As DNA, the CDR3 is TGTGCCAGCAGCAGCCCAGGGATCTACGAGCAGTACGTC.